This TCR beta chain was obtained from a study of response to subunit inactivated influenza vaccine. With 5 bases clipped from V and 3 bases from J, the junction kept 8 bases outside the gene matches. CDR3 length equals 15 residues. Germline values: CDR1 MGHDK, CDR2 SYGVNS. Findings of the study overall: Every seasonal influenza vaccination brings in few new T cells, the authors suggested.

TCRdb redid the calling of the RT-PCR reads with MiXCR, one entry per CDR3 protein. The table includes 490,000 or so distinct CDR3 sequences, about 8% detected once. In its sample, this clonotype was seen a few times. The antigen is not known. This receptor was taken from a man between 50 and 75 years old who received an inactivated influenza vaccine. The input for sequencing was PBMCs from blood, taken less than 30 months after vaccination. The rearrangement joins TRBV25-1 to TRBJ2-3; 7 bases align to TRBD2. CDR3 sequence reads: CASSPTSYGTDTQYF. The DNA of the CDR3 is TGTGCCAGCAGTCCGACTAGCTACGGTACAGATACGCAGTATTTT.